Listed below are T cell receptor beta chains from one sample, sequenced in a study of T-cell memory formation after mild COVID-19. TCRdb redid the calling of the 5' RACE reads with MiXCR, one entry per CDR3 protein. This sample has hundreds of thousands of distinct CDR3 sequences; less than 25% occur once, and the top ten carry 7.5% to 9.5%. The sequencing input was PBMCs or a T cell subset sorted from them (not recorded which). The receptors were sampled from an adult woman who had mild COVID-19 (a few samples of this study predate the infection). Cell type and time point are not known. Both conserved end residues are part of each CDR3. D genes are given only for firm matches. A row's size may be missing; if present it is once, few, many or a size class.

V: TRBV24-1
size: -
J: TRBJ2-5
D: -
CDR3: CATSDPEGPKETQYF
DNA: TGTGCCACCAGTGATCCGGAGGGGCCAAAAGAGACCCAGTACTTC

V: TRBV13
size: -
J: TRBJ2-7
D: -
CDR3: CASSFRRVGKYEQYF
DNA: TGTGCCAGCAGCTTCCGAAGGGTCGGGAAATACGAGCAGTACTTC

V: TRBV5-1
size: few
J: TRBJ2-1
D: -
CDR3: CASSVSTSYNEQFF
DNA: TGCGCCAGCAGCGTATCAACTAGTTACAATGAGCAGTTCTTC

V: TRBV9
size: -
J: TRBJ2-3
D: TRBD2
CDR3: CASSGDLSGGIPLSTQYF
DNA: TGTGCCAGCAGCGGCGACTTAAGCGGGGGGATCCCTTTAAGTACGCAGTATTTT

V: TRBV7-7
size: few
J: TRBJ2-2
D: TRBD2
CDR3: CASSLGPSGATGELFF
DNA: TGTGCTAGCAGCTTAGGTCCTAGCGGAGCCACCGGGGAGCTGTTTTTT

V: TRBV7-2
size: few
J: TRBJ1-5
D: -
CDR3: CASSLPGGGGSPQHF
DNA: TGTGCCAGCAGCTTGCCGGGTGGGGGGGGATCGCCCCAGCATTTT

V: TRBV20-1
size: few
J: TRBJ2-5
D: -
CDR3: CSARGTSKETQYF
DNA: TGCAGTGCTAGGGGTACTAGTAAAGAGACCCAGTACTTC

V: TRBV5-1
size: -
J: TRBJ1-1
D: -
CDR3: CASSLDAGNTEAFF
DNA: TGCGCCAGCAGCTTGGATGCTGGGAACACTGAAGCTTTCTTT

V: TRBV9
size: -
J: TRBJ2-1
D: -
CDR3: CASSVVVASYNEQFF
DNA: TGTGCCAGCAGCGTAGTCGTAGCCTCCTACAATGAGCAGTTCTTC

V: TRBV2
size: -
J: TRBJ2-3
D: TRBD2
CDR3: CASREGLATDTQYF
DNA: TGTGCCAGCAGAGAAGGACTAGCAACAGATACGCAGTATTTT

V: TRBV12-3/TRBV12-4
size: few
J: TRBJ1-1
D: -
CDR3: CASSPRQDHTEAFF
DNA: TGTGCCAGCAGTCCCCGACAGGACCACACTGAAGCTTTCTTT

V: TRBV29-1
size: -
J: TRBJ1-1
D: -
CDR3: CSVAASGGTEAFF
DNA: TGCAGCGTTGCGGCCTCCGGGGGCACTGAAGCTTTCTTT

V: TRBV18
size: -
J: TRBJ2-1
D: TRBD2
CDR3: CASSPAGLAWGSEQFF
DNA: TGTGCCAGCTCACCCGCGGGACTAGCTTGGGGATCCGAGCAGTTCTTC

V: TRBV20-1
size: few
J: TRBJ2-1
D: -
CDR3: CSARGPHEQFF
DNA: TGCAGTGCTAGAGGGCCCCATGAGCAGTTCTTC

V: TRBV4-3
size: -
J: TRBJ1-5
D: TRBD1
CDR3: CASSQTDREGNQPQHF
DNA: TGCGCCAGCAGCCAAACGGACAGGGAAGGCAATCAGCCCCAGCATTTT

V: TRBV11-2
size: -
J: TRBJ2-7
D: -
CDR3: CASSSVRGAYEQYF
DNA: TGTGCCAGCAGCTCAGTCCGCGGCGCCTACGAGCAGTACTTC

V: TRBV5-1
size: -
J: TRBJ2-5
D: TRBD1
CDR3: CASSPRQGGIRETQYF
DNA: TGCGCCAGCAGCCCTCGACAGGGGGGGATCCGGGAGACCCAGTACTTC

V: TRBV7-9
size: -
J: TRBJ2-1
D: -
CDR3: CASSFVPVAYNEQFF
DNA: TGTGCCAGCAGCTTCGTCCCGGTAGCCTACAATGAGCAGTTCTTC

V: TRBV5-1
size: -
J: TRBJ2-7
D: TRBD2
CDR3: CASSVTSGSYEQYF
DNA: TGCGCCAGCAGCGTTACTAGCGGATCCTACGAGCAGTACTTC

V: TRBV9
size: -
J: TRBJ2-7
D: -
CDR3: CASSPTGGIHEQYF
DNA: TGTGCCAGCAGCCCCACTGGGGGGATCCACGAGCAGTACTTC

V: TRBV7-9
size: few
J: TRBJ1-1
D: -
CDR3: CASSQVGTGEAFF
DNA: TGTGCCAGCAGCCAGGTTGGGACCGGAGAAGCTTTCTTT

V: TRBV20-1
size: -
J: TRBJ1-2
D: -
CDR3: CSARVGGTYGYTF
DNA: TGCAGTGCTAGAGTCGGGGGCACCTATGGCTACACCTTC

V: TRBV7-2
size: -
J: TRBJ2-5
D: TRBD1
CDR3: CASSLPPGQGTETQYF
DNA: TGTGCCAGCAGCTTACCCCCGGGACAGGGGACGGAGACCCAGTACTTC

V: TRBV30
size: -
J: TRBJ1-5
D: TRBD1
CDR3: CAWSGKGTGSAPQHF
DNA: TGTGCCTGGAGTGGAAAAGGGACAGGGTCTGCGCCCCAGCATTTT

V: TRBV7-2
size: -
J: TRBJ2-5
D: TRBD2
CDR3: CASSLVAGDETQYF
DNA: TGTGCCAGCAGCTTAGTAGCGGGAGATGAGACCCAGTACTTC

V: TRBV4-1
size: few
J: TRBJ2-4
D: -
CDR3: CASSQDKTEIAKNIQYF
DNA: TGCGCCAGCAGCCAAGATAAAACGGAGATAGCCAAAAACATTCAGTACTTC

V: TRBV12-3/TRBV12-4
size: -
J: TRBJ2-5
D: TRBD1
CDR3: CASSSGQGLGETQYF
DNA: TGTGCCAGCAGTTCAGGACAGGGCTTGGGGGAGACCCAGTACTTC

V: TRBV30
size: -
J: TRBJ2-1
D: -
CDR3: CAWSQVSYNEQFF
DNA: TGTGCCTGGAGTCAGGTATCCTACAATGAGCAGTTCTTC

V: TRBV5-1
size: -
J: TRBJ2-7
D: TRBD1
CDR3: CASSLAGTGSNEQYF
DNA: TGCGCCAGCAGCTTGGCCGGGACAGGGAGCAACGAGCAGTACTTC

V: TRBV21-1
size: few
J: TRBJ2-7
D: -
CDR3: CASSKVGGQGAMAYEQYF
DNA: TGTGCCAGCAGCAAAGTAGGAGGACAGGGGGCCATGGCCTACGAGCAGTACTTC

V: TRBV12-3/TRBV12-4
size: few
J: TRBJ1-1
D: TRBD1
CDR3: CASSSRGQGERMNTEAFF
DNA: TGTGCCAGCAGTTCTCGGGGACAGGGGGAAAGAATGAACACTGAAGCTTTCTTT

V: TRBV3-1
size: -
J: TRBJ2-6
D: TRBD2
CDR3: CASSSYGGSGANVLTF
DNA: TGTGCCAGCAGCTCCTACGGGGGGTCGGGGGCCAACGTCCTGACTTTC

V: TRBV5-5
size: many
J: TRBJ2-1
D: TRBD1
CDR3: CASSLATGGNEQFF
DNA: TGTGCCAGCAGCTTGGCGACAGGGGGGAATGAGCAGTTCTTC

V: TRBV6-6
size: -
J: TRBJ2-3
D: TRBD2
CDR3: CASSYSISGRLSTQYF
DNA: TGTGCCAGCAGTTACTCGATTAGCGGGAGGCTAAGTACGCAGTATTTT

V: TRBV7-9
size: many
J: TRBJ2-3
D: -
CDR3: CASSLSTTDTQYF
DNA: TGTGCCAGCAGCTTATCCACGACAGATACGCAGTATTTT

V: TRBV20-1
size: -
J: TRBJ1-2
D: TRBD1
CDR3: CSARGDRAGYGYTF
DNA: TGCAGTGCTAGGGGGGACAGGGCGGGCTATGGCTACACCTTC

V: TRBV15
size: -
J: TRBJ2-7
D: -
CDR3: CATSIDGDSAHF
DNA: TGTGCCACCAGCATCGATGGTGACAGCGCGCACTTC

V: TRBV7-2
size: many
J: TRBJ1-1
D: -
CDR3: CASDSGRMNTEAFF
DNA: TGTGCCAGCGACTCTGGGAGGATGAACACTGAAGCTTTCTTT

V: TRBV4-1
size: many
J: TRBJ2-1
D: -
CDR3: CASSQVLATGGIGTHEQFF
DNA: TGCGCCAGCAGCCAAGTATTGGCCACTGGGGGGATCGGGACCCATGAGCAGTTCTTC

V: TRBV15
size: few
J: TRBJ2-3
D: TRBD2
CDR3: CATSRLAGTDTQYF
DNA: TGTGCCACCAGCAGACTAGCGGGCACAGATACGCAGTATTTT

V: TRBV5-1
size: -
J: TRBJ2-1
D: TRBD2
CDR3: CASSWVPGLAGVRQYNEQFF
DNA: TGCGCCAGCAGCTGGGTGCCGGGACTAGCGGGGGTAAGGCAGTACAATGAGCAGTTCTTC

V: TRBV7-2
size: few
J: TRBJ2-1
D: TRBD2
CDR3: CASSLMLTSVYNEQFF
DNA: TGTGCCAGCAGCTTAATGCTGACTAGCGTTTACAATGAGCAGTTCTTC

V: TRBV20-1
size: -
J: TRBJ2-2
D: TRBD2
CDR3: CSAKPGLAGDTGELFF
DNA: TGCAGTGCTAAACCTGGACTAGCGGGAGACACCGGGGAGCTGTTTTTT

V: TRBV5-5
size: many
J: TRBJ2-2
D: TRBD2
CDR3: CASSLAPSGSTGTGELFF
DNA: TGTGCCAGCAGCTTGGCCCCTAGCGGGAGTACGGGCACCGGGGAGCTGTTTTTT

V: TRBV12-3/TRBV12-4
size: -
J: TRBJ2-7
D: -
CDR3: CASSRAQSYEQYF
DNA: TGTGCCAGCAGCCGAGCCCAATCCTACGAGCAGTACTTC

V: TRBV13
size: few
J: TRBJ2-3
D: -
CDR3: CASSSRVAPDTQYF
DNA: TGTGCCAGCAGCTCCCGGGTTGCGCCAGATACGCAGTATTTT

V: TRBV5-1
size: few
J: TRBJ2-5
D: TRBD1
CDR3: CASSRRGDRGLQETQYF
DNA: TGCGCCAGCAGCCGAAGGGGCGACAGGGGGTTACAAGAGACCCAGTACTTC

V: TRBV5-1
size: many
J: TRBJ2-7
D: TRBD1
CDR3: CASSLGDSPYEQYF
DNA: TGTGCCAGCAGCTTGGGGGACAGCCCCTACGAGCAGTACTTC

V: TRBV28
size: -
J: TRBJ1-2
D: -
CDR3: CASTSPGSRFYGYTF
DNA: TGTGCCAGCACAAGTCCGGGGTCCCGTTTTTATGGCTACACCTTC

V: TRBV29-1
size: few
J: TRBJ2-7
D: TRBD1
CDR3: CSVVSRGQHYEQYF
DNA: TGCAGCGTTGTCTCTCGGGGACAGCACTACGAGCAGTACTTC

V: TRBV5-4
size: -
J: TRBJ2-7
D: TRBD2
CDR3: CASSLGVRLAGAYEQYF
DNA: TGTGCCAGCAGCTTGGGGGTTCGGCTAGCGGGAGCCTACGAGCAGTACTTC

V: TRBV20-1
size: -
J: TRBJ1-2
D: -
CDR3: CSGGGVANYGYTF
DNA: TGCAGTGGCGGGGGTGTAGCTAACTATGGCTACACCTTC

V: TRBV29-1
size: -
J: TRBJ1-2
D: TRBD1
CDR3: CSVNTGTGDAYGYTF
DNA: TGCAGCGTAAACACCGGGACAGGGGATGCCTATGGCTACACCTTC

V: TRBV6-2/TRBV6-3
size: few
J: TRBJ1-1
D: -
CDR3: CASSYSGGDTEAFF
DNA: TGTGCCAGCAGTTACTCAGGAGGCGACACTGAAGCTTTCTTT